The 3 T cell receptor beta chains given below trace back to one sample, sequenced in a study of T-cell reconstitution after alpha-beta-depleted transplantation in children (dated by TCRdb to between 2015 and 2016). The receptor library was made with PCR. TCRdb names Illumina HiSeq 2500 as the instrument used. Molecular barcoding was employed in the preparation of TCR libraries, with unique molecular identifiers being used to normalize TCRbeta repertoire quantification. TCRdb reprocessed the public reads (quality trimming at Q25 with fastp, clone calling with MiXCR) and kept in-frame beta chains. Each CDR3 protein appears once, grouped with its most common genes and DNA. This sample lists more than 400,000 distinct CDR3 sequences; 9.5% to 12% were detected once. 14% of the sample is taken by the ten largest. The label giving this sample's treatment or condition can be read as: allogeneic hematopoietic cell transplantation with graft depleted of TCRalphabeta T cells and CD19 B cells.

The material sequenced was PBMCs, mostly from graft donor cells, taken 180 days after TCRalphabeta/CD19-depleted stem cell transplant. These receptor sequences come from a female patient aged 2-9 years who had a stem cell transplant for aplastic anemia, so the T cells may come from the graft donor.

This clonotype was seen repeatedly, ten times or more. The chain couples TRBV4-3 to TRBJ1-5; D call uncertain. The germline V gene has CDR1 LGHNA and CDR2 YSLEER. The CDR3 spans 15 residues. V was clipped by 2 bases and J by 0 bases, with 8 bases between them. For the CDR3, the DNA is TGCGCCAGCAGCCAACTTTACAGTAGCAATCAGCCCCAGCATTTT. Translated, it gives CASSQLYSSNQPQHF.

This clonotype was seen repeatedly, ten times or more. The rearrangement links TRBV12-3 or TRBV12-4 to TRBJ1-1; TRBD1 aligns across 9 bases. V lost 6 bases to trimming and J lost 7 bases; unmatched junction nucleotides: 6. CDR3 length equals 13 residues. This CDR3 reads CASRGTGTGEAFF. CDR3 in DNA: TGTGCCAGCAGGGGGACAGGGACAGGTGAAGCTTTCTTT.

This rearrangement joins TRBV4-3 to TRBJ1-5; unclear D gene. The CDR3 extends over 18 amino acids. Trimming shortened V by 0 bases and J by 0 bases, and 15 bases separated the two germline ends. The germline gives CDR1 LGHNA, CDR2 YSLEER. The CDR3 nucleotides are TGCGCCAGCAGCCAAGATCTGGCACGCCCGTATAGCAATCAGCCCCAGCATTTT. It translates to CASSQDLARPYSNQPQHF.